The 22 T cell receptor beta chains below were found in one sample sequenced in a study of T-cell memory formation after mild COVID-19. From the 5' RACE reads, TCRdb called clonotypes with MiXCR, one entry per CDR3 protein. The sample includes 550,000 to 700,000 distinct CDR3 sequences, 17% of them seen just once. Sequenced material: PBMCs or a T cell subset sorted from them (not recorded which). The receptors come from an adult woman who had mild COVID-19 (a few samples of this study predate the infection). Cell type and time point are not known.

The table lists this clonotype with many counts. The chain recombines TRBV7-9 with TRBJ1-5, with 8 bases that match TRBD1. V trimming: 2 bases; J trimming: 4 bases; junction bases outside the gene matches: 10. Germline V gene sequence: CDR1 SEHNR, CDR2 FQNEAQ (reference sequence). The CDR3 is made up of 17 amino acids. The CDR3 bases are TGTGCCAGCAGCTTATGGATGGGACAGGATGGTAATCAGCCCCAGCATTTT. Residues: CASSLWMGQDGNQPQHF.

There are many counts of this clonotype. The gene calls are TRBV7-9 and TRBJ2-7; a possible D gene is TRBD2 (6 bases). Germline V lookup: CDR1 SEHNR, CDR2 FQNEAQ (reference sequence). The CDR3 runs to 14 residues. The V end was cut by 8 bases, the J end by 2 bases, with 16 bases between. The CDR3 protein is CASSATGGTYEQYF. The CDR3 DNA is TGTGCCAGCTCGGCTACGGGCGGGACCTACGAGCAGTACTTC.

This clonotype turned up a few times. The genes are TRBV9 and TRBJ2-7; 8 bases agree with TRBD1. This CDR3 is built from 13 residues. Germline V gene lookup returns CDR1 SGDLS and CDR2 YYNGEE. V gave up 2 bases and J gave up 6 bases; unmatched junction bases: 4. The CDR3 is CASSVGQVAEQYF. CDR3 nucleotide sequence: TGTGCCAGCAGCGTGGGACAGGTGGCCGAGCAGTACTTC.

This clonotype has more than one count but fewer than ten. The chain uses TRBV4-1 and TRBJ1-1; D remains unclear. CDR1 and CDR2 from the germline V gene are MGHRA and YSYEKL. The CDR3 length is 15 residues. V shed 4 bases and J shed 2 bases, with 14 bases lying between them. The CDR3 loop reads CASSPPTDQNTEAFF. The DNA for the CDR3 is TGCGCCAGCAGCCCTCCGACTGACCAAAACACTGAAGCTTTCTTT.

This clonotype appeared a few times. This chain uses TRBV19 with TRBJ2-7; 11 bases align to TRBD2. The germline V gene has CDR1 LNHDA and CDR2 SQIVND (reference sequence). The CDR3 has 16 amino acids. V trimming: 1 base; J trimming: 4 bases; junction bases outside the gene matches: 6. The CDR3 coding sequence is TGTGCCAGTAGTATAGCGGGGACTAGCGGACGATACGAGCAGTACTTC. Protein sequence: CASSIAGTSGRYEQYF.

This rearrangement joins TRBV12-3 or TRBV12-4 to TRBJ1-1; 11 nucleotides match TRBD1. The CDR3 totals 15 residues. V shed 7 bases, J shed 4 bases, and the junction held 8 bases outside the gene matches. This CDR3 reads CASNPGQGGGTEAFF. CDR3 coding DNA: TGTGCCAGCAACCCGGGACAGGGGGGAGGCACTGAAGCTTTCTTT.

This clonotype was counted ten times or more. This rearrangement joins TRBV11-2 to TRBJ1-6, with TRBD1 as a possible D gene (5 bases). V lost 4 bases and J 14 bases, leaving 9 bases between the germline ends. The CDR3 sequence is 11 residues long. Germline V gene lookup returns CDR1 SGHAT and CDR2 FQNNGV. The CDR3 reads CASSSGGALHF. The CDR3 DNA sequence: TGTGCCAGCAGCTCCGGAGGGGCCCTCCACTTT. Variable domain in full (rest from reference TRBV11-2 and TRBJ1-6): EAGVAQSPRYKIIEKRQSVAFWCNPISGHATLYWYQQILGQGPKLLIQFQNNGVVDDSQLPKDRFSAERLKGVDSTLKIQPAKLEDSAVYLCASSSGGALHFGNGTRLTVT.

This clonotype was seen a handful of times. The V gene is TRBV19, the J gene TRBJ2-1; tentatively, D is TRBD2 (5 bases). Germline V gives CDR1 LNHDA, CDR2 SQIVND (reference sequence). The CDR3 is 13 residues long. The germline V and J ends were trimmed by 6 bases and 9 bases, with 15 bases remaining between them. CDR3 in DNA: TGTGCCAGTAGCCCTTCGGGGATCGGTGAGCAGTTCTTC. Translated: CASSPSGIGEQFF.

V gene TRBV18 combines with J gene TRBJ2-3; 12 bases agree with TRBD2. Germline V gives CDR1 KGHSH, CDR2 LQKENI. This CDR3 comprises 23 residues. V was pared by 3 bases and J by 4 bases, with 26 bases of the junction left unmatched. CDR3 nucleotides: TGTGCCAGCTCACCGGACAGGGATTTCCTCCTGAGACTAGCGGGGGTCGACGCAGATACGCAGTATTTT. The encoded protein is CASSPDRDFLLRLAGVDADTQYF.

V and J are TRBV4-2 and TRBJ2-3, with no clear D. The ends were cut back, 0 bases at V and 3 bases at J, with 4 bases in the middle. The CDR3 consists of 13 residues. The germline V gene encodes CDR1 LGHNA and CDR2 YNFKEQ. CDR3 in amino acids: CASSQEPTDTQYF. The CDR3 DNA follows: TGTGCCAGCAGCCAAGAGCCTACAGATACGCAGTATTTT.

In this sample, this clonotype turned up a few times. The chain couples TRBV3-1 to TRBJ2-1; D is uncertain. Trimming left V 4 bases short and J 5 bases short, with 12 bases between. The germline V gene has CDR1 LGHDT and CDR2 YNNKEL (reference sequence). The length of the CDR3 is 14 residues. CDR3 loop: CASSPSFPHNEQFF. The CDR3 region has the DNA TGTGCCAGCAGCCCAAGTTTCCCTCACAATGAGCAGTTCTTC.

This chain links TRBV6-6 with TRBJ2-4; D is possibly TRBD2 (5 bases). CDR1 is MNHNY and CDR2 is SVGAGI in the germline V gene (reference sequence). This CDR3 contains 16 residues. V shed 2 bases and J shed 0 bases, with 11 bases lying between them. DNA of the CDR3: TGTGCCAGCAGTTACGAGCGGAGGCTAGCCAAAAACATTCAGTACTTC. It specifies CASSYERRLAKNIQYF.

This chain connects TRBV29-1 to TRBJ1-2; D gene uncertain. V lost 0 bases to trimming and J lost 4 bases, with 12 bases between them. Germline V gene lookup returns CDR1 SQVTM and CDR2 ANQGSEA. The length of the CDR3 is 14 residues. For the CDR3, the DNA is TGCAGCGTTGAAGAACCTTCCCGGGGCTATGGCTACACCTTC. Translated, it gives CSVEEPSRGYGYTF.

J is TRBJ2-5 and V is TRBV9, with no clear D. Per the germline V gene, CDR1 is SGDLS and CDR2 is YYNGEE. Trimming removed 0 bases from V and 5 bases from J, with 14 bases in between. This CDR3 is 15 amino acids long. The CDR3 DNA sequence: TGTGCCAGCAGCGTAGGAACTACTCCAAAGGAGACCCAGTACTTC. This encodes CASSVGTTPKETQYF.

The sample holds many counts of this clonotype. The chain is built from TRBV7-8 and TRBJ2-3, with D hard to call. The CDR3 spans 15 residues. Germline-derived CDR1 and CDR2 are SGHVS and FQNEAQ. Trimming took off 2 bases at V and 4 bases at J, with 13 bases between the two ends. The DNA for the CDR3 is TGTGCCAGCAGCTTAACGGCTCCTCTCCCAGATACGCAGTATTTT. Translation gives CASSLTAPLPDTQYF.

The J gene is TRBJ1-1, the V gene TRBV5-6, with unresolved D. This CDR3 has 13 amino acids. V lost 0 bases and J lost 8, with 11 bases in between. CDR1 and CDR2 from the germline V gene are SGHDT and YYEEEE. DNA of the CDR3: TGTGCCAGCAGCTTGGGAGACGAAGTAGAAGCTTTCTTT. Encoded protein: CASSLGDEVEAFF.

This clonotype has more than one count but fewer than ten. The CDR3 region has the DNA TGCAGTGCTAGAGCAATTTCCCGGGCCGAGAATGAAAAACTGTTTTTT. Protein: CSARAISRAENEKLFF. The rearrangement joins TRBV20-1 to TRBJ1-4; D gene uncertain. V was pared by 1 base and J by 5 bases, with 17 bases between. There are 16 residues in the CDR3. Germline loops: CDR1 DFQATT, CDR2 SNEGSKA (reference sequence).

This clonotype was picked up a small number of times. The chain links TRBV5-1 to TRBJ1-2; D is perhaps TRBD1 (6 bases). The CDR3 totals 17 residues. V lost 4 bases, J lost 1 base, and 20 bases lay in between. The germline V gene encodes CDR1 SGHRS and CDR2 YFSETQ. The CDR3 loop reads CASSHKPAAGVNYGYTF. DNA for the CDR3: TGCGCCAGCAGCCACAAACCTGCCGCAGGGGTTAACTATGGCTACACCTTC.

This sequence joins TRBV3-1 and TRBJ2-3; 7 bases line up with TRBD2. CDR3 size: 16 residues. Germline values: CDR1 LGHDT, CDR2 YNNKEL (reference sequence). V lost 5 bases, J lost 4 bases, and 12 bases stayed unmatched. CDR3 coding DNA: TGTGCCAGCAGCTCCCTCCGAGGACTAGGTTCAGATACGCAGTATTTT. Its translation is CASSSLRGLGSDTQYF.

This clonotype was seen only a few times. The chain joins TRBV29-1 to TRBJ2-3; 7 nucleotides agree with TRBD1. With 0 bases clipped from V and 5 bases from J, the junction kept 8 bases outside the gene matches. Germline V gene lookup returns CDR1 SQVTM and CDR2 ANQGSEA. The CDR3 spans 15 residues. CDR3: CSVEDRQGGEDTQYF. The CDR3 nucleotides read TGCAGCGTTGAAGACCGACAGGGTGGGGAAGATACGCAGTATTTT.

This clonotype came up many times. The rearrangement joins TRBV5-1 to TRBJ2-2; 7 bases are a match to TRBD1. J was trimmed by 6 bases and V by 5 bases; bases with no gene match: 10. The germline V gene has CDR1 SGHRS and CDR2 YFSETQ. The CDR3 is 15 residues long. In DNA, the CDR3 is TGCGCCAGCAGTTCGGGACAGACCTCCGCCGGGGAGCTGTTTTTT. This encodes CASSSGQTSAGELFF.

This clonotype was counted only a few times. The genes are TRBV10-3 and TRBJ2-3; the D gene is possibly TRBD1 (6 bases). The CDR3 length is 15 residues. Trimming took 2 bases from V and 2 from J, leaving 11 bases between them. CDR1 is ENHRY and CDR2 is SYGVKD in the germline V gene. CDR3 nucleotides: TGTGCCATCAGTGAGCAGGGGACAATCACAGATACGCAGTATTTT. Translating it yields CAISEQGTITDTQYF.